The sample holds many counts of the clone carrying this T cell receptor (beta chain). Antigen unknown. V was clipped by 2 bases and J by 4 bases, with 12 bases between them. The CDR3 runs to 15 residues. Germline CDR1 SNHLY, CDR2 FYNNEI. This sample is drawn from a study of molecular identifiers for immune sequencing clone quantification. Study-wide findings and caveats: Whereas naive cells kept under 1% of molecules in clones above 20 RNA copies, such clones held over 97% in effectors.

Libraries for naive CD8 T cells, which were made from roughly 18,000 to 920,000 sorted cells, drew on 10%, 30% or 50% of the RNA. Sorting isolated naive CD8 T cells as CD8+CD4-CCR7+CD45RA+ events. Generation of bulk TCR libraries relied on previously described methods and listed TCR primers. From the PCR reads, TCRdb called clonotypes with MiXCR, one entry per CDR3 protein. The data hold more than 85,000 distinct CDR3 sequences, with 35% observed a single time. The V and J genes are TRBV2 and TRBJ1-5, with D unresolved. Sequenced sample: naive CD8+ T cells from blood, with Jurkat cell RNA spiked in. Subset here: FACS-sorted CD8+CD4-CCR7+CD45RA+ naive T cells. The source of this sequence is a human donor in good health. Some libraries in this study had Jurkat cell RNA spiked in. The CDR3 region is CASSEWEPTNQPQHF. The CDR3 nucleotides are TGTGCCAGCAGTGAATGGGAGCCCACTAATCAGCCCCAGCATTTT.